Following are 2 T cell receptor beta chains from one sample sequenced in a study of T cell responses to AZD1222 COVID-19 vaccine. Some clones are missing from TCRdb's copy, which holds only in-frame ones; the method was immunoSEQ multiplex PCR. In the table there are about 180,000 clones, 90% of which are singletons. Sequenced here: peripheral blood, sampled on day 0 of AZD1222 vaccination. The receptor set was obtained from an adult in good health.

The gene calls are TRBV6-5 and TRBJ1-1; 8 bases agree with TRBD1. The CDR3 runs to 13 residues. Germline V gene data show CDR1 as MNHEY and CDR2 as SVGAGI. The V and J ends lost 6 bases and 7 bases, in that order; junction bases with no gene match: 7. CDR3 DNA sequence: TGTGCCAGCAGCAAGGACAGGGTGAATGAAGCTTTCTTT. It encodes CASSKDRVNEAFF.

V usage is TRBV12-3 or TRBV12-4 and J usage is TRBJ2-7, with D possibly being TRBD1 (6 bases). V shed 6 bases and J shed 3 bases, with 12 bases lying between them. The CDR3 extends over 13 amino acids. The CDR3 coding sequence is TGTGCCAGCAGCCACCGGACAGACTACGAGCAGTACTTC. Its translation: CASSHRTDYEQYF.